This entry is about one T cell receptor (beta chain). Its antigen is unknown. One end of the junction fails to match germline, which may point to a read error. Combining a sample-barcoded 5' primer with a J-beta primer mix, a second PCR ran for 7 to 11 cycles. A single record per CDR3 protein comes from TCRdb applying MiXCR to the 5' RACE reads. The sample includes around 580,000 distinct CDR3 sequences, roughly 48% seen only once; the top ten take around 25%. From germline, CDR1 is MDHEN and CDR2 SYDVKM. The CDR3 extends over 15 amino acids. This entry comes from a study of blood T cells in healthy people across ages. Study findings and constraints: The long-lived group displayed more naive CD4+ cells, plus higher diversity, than the aged donors did.

The material sequenced was blood. The rearrangement links TRBV28 to TRBJ1-2; D is perhaps TRBD1 (6 bases). The sequence was obtained from a man older than 75 in good health. The DNA of the CDR3 is TGTGTCAGCTCCCTTAGGGGGGGCGCCTACTATGGCTACACCTTC. Translation: CVSSLRGGAYYGYTF.